This entry concerns a single TCR beta chain. The antigen is unknown. This sample was included in a study of cytomegalovirus exposure and HLA in healthy donors. Study-level points and caveats: Data from an earlier analysis indicated that most TCR beta V segments were productive either about 87% or about 30% of the time. High specificity and sensitivity for cytomegalovirus status were reported for the classifier.

V shed 9 bases and J shed 4 bases, with 16 bases lying between them. Germline CDR1 SNHLY, CDR2 FYNNEI. This CDR3 comprises 14 residues. The PCR was carried out with 60 Vbeta primers and 13 Jbeta primers. TCRdb keeps only in-frame clones here, not all; method: immunoSEQ multiplex PCR. Altogether approximately 220,000 clones are present, 65% to 85% being singletons, with the ten largest covering under 0.85%. Input material: PBMCs. This clonotype was sampled from a boy aged 2-15 years in good health and CMV-seronegative. The chain employs TRBV2 and TRBJ1-5, with D perhaps TRBD1 (5 bases). The CDR3 DNA follows: TGTGCCAGTTCGGGTACAGGTTTAAATCAGCCCCAGCATTTT. This gives the protein CASSGTGLNQPQHF.